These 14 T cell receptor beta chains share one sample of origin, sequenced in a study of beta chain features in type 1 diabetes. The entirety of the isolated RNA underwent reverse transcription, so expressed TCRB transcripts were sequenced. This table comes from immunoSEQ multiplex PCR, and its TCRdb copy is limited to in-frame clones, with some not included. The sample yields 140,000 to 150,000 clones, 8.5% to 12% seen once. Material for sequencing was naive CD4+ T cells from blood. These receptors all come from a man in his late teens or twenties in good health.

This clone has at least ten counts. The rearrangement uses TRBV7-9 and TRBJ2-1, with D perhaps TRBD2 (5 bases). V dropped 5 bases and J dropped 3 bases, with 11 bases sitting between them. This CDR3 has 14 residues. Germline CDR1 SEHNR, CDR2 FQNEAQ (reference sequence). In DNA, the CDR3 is TGTGCCAGCAGCCCCTCCGGGGACTACAATGAGCAGTTCTTC. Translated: CASSPSGDYNEQFF.

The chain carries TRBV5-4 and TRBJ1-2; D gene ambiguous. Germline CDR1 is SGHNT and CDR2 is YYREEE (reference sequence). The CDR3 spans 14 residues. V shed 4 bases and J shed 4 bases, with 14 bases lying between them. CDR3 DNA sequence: TGTGCCAGCAGCACCCAACGGAGCGTCTATGGCTACACCTTC. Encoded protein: CASSTQRSVYGYTF. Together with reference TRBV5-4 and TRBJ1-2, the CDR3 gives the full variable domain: ETGVTQSPTHLIKTRGQQVTLRCSSQSGHNTVSWYQQALGQGPQFIFQYYREEENGRGNFPPRFSGLQFPNYSSELNVNALELDDSALYLCASSTQRSVYGYTFGSGTRLTVV.

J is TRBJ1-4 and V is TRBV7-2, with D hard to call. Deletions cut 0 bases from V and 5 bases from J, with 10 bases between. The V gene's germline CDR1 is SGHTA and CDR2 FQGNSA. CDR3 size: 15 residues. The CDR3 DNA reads TGTGCCAGCAGCTTAGCTCCGGACTCCAATGAAAAACTGTTTTTT. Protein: CASSLAPDSNEKLFF. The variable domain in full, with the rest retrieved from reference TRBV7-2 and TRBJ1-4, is GAGVSQSPSNKVTEKGKDVELRCDPISGHTALYWYRQSLGQGLEFLIYFQGNSAPDKSGLPSDRFSAERTGGSVSTLTIQRTQQEDSAVYLCASSLAPDSNEKLFFGSGTQLSVL.

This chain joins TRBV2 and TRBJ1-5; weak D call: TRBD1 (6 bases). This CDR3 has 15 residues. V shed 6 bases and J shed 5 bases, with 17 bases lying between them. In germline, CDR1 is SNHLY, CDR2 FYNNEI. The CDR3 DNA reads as TGTGCCAGCAGCGGTCAGGGGATCGAACATCAGCCCCAGCATTTT. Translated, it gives CASSGQGIEHQPQHF.

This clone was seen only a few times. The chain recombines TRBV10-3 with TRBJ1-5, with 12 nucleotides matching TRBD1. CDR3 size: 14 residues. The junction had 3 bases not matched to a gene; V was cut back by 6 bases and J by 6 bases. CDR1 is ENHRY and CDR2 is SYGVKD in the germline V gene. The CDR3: CAISPGQGAQPQHF. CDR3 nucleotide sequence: TGTGCCATCAGCCCGGGACAGGGGGCTCAGCCCCAGCATTTT.

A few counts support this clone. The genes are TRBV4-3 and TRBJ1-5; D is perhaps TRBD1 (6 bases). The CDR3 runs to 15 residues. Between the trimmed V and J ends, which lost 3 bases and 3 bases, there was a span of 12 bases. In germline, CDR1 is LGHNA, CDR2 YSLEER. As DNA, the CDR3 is TGCGCCAGCAGCCACGCCAGGGGTTACAATCAGCCCCAGCATTTT. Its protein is CASSHARGYNQPQHF.

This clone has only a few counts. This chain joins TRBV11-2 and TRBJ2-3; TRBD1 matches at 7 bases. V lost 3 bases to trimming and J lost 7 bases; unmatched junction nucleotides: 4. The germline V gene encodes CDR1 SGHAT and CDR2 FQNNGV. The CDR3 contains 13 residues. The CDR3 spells CASSFGTENTQYF. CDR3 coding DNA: TGTGCCAGCAGCTTTGGGACAGAAAATACGCAGTATTTT.

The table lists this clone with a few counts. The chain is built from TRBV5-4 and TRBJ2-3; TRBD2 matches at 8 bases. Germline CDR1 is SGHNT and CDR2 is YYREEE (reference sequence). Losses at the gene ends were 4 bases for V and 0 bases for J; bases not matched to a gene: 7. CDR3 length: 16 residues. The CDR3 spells CASSTPGGASTDTQYF. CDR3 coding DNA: TGTGCCAGCAGCACTCCCGGGGGGGCTAGCACAGATACGCAGTATTTT.

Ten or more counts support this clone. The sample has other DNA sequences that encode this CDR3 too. This CDR3 is CSVEQGYEQYF. The DNA of the CDR3 is TGCAGCGTTGAACAGGGCTACGAGCAGTACTTC. The rearrangement uses TRBV29-1 and TRBJ2-7; a weak D match, TRBD1 (5 bases). The CDR3 spans 11 residues. V lost 2 bases and J lost 3, with 5 bases in between. Germline-derived CDR1 and CDR2 are SQVTM and ANQGSEA.

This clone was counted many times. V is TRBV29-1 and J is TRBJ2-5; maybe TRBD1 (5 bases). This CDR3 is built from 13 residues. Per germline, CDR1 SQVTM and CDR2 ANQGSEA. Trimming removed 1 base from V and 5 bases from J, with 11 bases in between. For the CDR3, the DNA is TGCAGCGTTGAAGTACAGGAAGGGGAGACCCAGTACTTC. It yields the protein CSVEVQEGETQYF.

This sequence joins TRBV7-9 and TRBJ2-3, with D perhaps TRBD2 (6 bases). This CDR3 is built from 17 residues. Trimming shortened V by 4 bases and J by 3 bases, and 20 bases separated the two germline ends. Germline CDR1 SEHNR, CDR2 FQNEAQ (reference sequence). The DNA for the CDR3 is TGTGCCAGCAGCTCCCTTCGGGTGGCGGGGCTTACAGATACGCAGTATTTT. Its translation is CASSSLRVAGLTDTQYF.

The chain's CDR3 is CATPLAWHEQFF. DNA of the CDR3: TGTGCCACCCCACTAGCGTGGCATGAGCAGTTCTTC. The rearrangement links TRBV19 to TRBJ2-1; 7 nucleotides match TRBD2. The germline V gene has CDR1 LNHDA and CDR2 SQIVND (reference sequence). The V gene end was trimmed by 10 bases and the J gene end by 8 bases; junction bases not matched to a gene: 8. The CDR3 extends over 12 amino acids.

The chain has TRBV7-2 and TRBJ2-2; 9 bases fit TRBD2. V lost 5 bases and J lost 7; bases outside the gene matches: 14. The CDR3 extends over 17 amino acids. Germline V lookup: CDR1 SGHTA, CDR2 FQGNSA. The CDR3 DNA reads TGTGCCAGCAGCCGTTATTCTAGCGGGGTGGACGGCGGGGAGCTGTTTTTT. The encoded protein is CASSRYSSGVDGGELFF.

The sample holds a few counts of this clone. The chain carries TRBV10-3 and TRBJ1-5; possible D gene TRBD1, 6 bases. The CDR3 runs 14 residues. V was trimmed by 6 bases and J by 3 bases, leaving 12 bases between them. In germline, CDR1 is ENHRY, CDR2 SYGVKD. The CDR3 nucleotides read TGTGCCATCAGACAGGGATTAGACAATCAGCCCCAGCATTTT. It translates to CAIRQGLDNQPQHF.